A selection of T cell receptor beta chains follows, all from one sample in a study of T cell repertoires in cytomegalovirus infection. One entry per CDR3 protein results from TCRdb running MiXCR on the reads. Among around 550,000 distinct CDR3 sequences listed, roughly 29% were seen once. The sequencing input was PBMCs. The receptors were sampled from a human donor in good health (CMV status not recorded). Some clones in this sample may be carry-over from other donors' samples. The CDR3 runs from the conserved cysteine through the conserved F or W. Fields, in order: V gene, J gene, D gene, clone size, CDR3 protein, CDR3 DNA. The D gene is left open where the match is weak. Size tells how often a clone was seen (once, few, many) or the class of an expanded clone, and some rows leave it out.

>TRBV5-4|TRBJ2-1|.|.
CASTSLNEQFF
TGTGCCAGCACAAGTCTAAATGAGCAGTTCTTC
>TRBV11-1|TRBJ2-6|.|.
CASSLALMGSGANVLTF
TGTGCCAGCAGCTTAGCCCTGATGGGCTCTGGGGCCAACGTCCTGACTTTC
>TRBV6-2/TRBV6-3|TRBJ1-2|.|once
CASTGGSYGYTF
TGTGCCAGCACGGGAGGAAGCTATGGCTACACCTTC
>TRBV30|TRBJ2-7|TRBD2|.
CAWSGLAGYEQYF
TGTGCCTGGAGCGGACTAGCGGGTTACGAGCAGTACTTC
>TRBV4-3|TRBJ2-1|TRBD2|few
CASSQDFGGAIREQFF
TGCGCCAGCAGCCAAGATTTCGGGGGGGCCATTCGAGAGCAGTTCTTC
>TRBV29-1|TRBJ1-2|TRBD1|.
CSLQGGPNYGYTF
TGCAGCCTCCAGGGGGGCCCTAACTATGGCTACACCTTC
>TRBV7-8|TRBJ1-4|.|many
CASSLILSTNEKLFF
TGTGCCAGCAGCTTAATACTGTCAACTAATGAAAAACTGTTTTTT
>TRBV20-1|TRBJ2-7|.|few
CSGTGYGEQYF
TGCAGTGGCACAGGGTACGGTGAGCAGTACTTC
>TRBV11-1|TRBJ2-7|.|.
CASSSTGFYEQYF
TGTGCCAGCAGCTCAACAGGGTTCTACGAGCAGTACTTC
>TRBV7-9|TRBJ2-1|.|few
CASSPPGDKYNEQFF
TGTGCCAGCAGCCCCCCCGGGGACAAATACAATGAGCAGTTCTTC
>TRBV10-3|TRBJ2-6|.|.
CAISETRTLQSGANVLTF
TGTGCCATCAGTGAGACCCGGACACTTCAATCTGGGGCCAACGTCCTGACTTTC
>TRBV2|TRBJ1-4|.|.
CASTQEGGGEKLFF
TGTGCCAGCACGCAAGAGGGAGGAGGAGAAAAACTGTTTTTT
>TRBV7-8|TRBJ2-7|.|many
CASSLLGYTYEQYF
TGTGCCAGCAGCTTACTAGGATACACATACGAGCAGTACTTC
>TRBV5-1|TRBJ2-5|.|few
CASSLGTHETQYF
TGCGCCAGCAGCTTGGGGACCCACGAGACCCAGTACTTC